Shown below are 32 T cell receptor beta chains from a single sample sequenced in a study of identical twins. From the 5' RACE reads, TCRdb called clonotypes with MiXCR, one entry per CDR3 protein. The table lists hundreds of thousands of distinct CDR3 sequences, 10% to 15% of them singletons. The sample was also linked to a second study, of yellow fever vaccine responses in identical twins.

Sequenced input: PBMCs. The receptors were sampled from a woman aged 18-35 years in good health.

This clonotype has a count of ten or more. This chain links TRBV7-2 with TRBJ2-3; D is unresolved. The ends were cut back, 3 bases at V and 5 bases at J, with 6 bases in the middle. The germline CDR1 and CDR2 sequences are SGHTA and FQGNSA. The CDR3 has 12 residues. The CDR3 DNA reads as TGTGCCAGCAGCTTTTGGGGAGATACGCAGTATTTT. Its translation is CASSFWGDTQYF.

This clonotype was counted once. CDR3 in amino acids: CSAGAGTPPFTDTQYF. CDR3 bases: TGCAGTGCTGGCGCCGGGACCCCGCCCTTCACAGATACGCAGTATTTT. The rearrangement links TRBV20-1 to TRBJ2-3; D is possibly TRBD1 or TRBD2 (5 bases each). The length of the CDR3 is 16 residues. Trimming removed 5 bases from V and 2 bases from J, with 20 bases in between. Germline CDR1 DFQATT, CDR2 SNEGSKA (reference sequence).

This chain uses TRBV24-1 with TRBJ2-1, with TRBD2 matching 12 bases. The CDR3 has 16 residues. After removal of 4 bases from V and 8 bases from J, the junction contained 8 bases not matched to a gene. Germline lookup yields CDR1 KGHDR and CDR2 SFDVKD. The CDR3 protein is CATSDATSGSFDEQFF. The CDR3 DNA is TGTGCCACCAGTGACGCGACTAGCGGGAGTTTCGATGAGCAGTTCTTC.

This clonotype turned up a few times. This chain connects TRBV20-1 to TRBJ2-5; no firm D call. Trimming pared 4 bases from V and 5 bases from J, leaving 8 bases between. The CDR3 runs 11 residues. Per the germline V gene, CDR1 is DFQATT and CDR2 is SNEGSKA (reference sequence). CDR3 in amino acids: CSATPGETQYF. The CDR3 bases are TGCAGTGCTACCCCTGGGGAGACCCAGTACTTC.

This clonotype was seen a few times. The chain's CDR3 is CARIDSNYTF. CDR3 coding DNA: TGTGCCAGGATAGACAGTAACTACACCTTC. The V and J genes are TRBV12-3 or TRBV12-4 and TRBJ1-2; weak D call: TRBD1 (5 bases). CDR3 length equals 10 residues. V was trimmed by 9 bases and J by 10 bases, leaving 12 bases between them.

This sequence joins TRBV3-1 and TRBJ2-5; 8 nucleotides align to TRBD1. The CDR3 sequence is 16 residues long. Losses at the gene ends were 0 bases for V and 1 base for J; bases not matched to a gene: 4. Germline loops: CDR1 LGHDT, CDR2 YNNKEL (reference sequence). CDR3 loop: CASSQEGQVIQETQYF. The CDR3 DNA sequence: TGTGCCAGCAGCCAAGAGGGACAGGTCATCCAAGAGACCCAGTACTTC.

This clonotype showed up just a few times. V is TRBV29-1 and J is TRBJ2-3, with D possibly TRBD1 on 5 matching bases. This CDR3 contains 11 residues. From germline, CDR1 is SQVTM and CDR2 ANQGSEA. V was shortened by 4 bases and J by 10 bases, with 12 bases between the two germline ends. DNA of the CDR3: TGCAGCGTTGCAGGGCTTGAAGCGCAGTATTTT. Amino acids: CSVAGLEAQYF.

The chain combines TRBV29-1 with TRBJ2-1; D possibly corresponds to TRBD2 (6 bases). Germline loops: CDR1 SQVTM, CDR2 ANQGSEA. Between the trimmed V and J ends, which lost 6 bases and 5 bases, there was a span of 17 bases. The CDR3 covers 14 residues. The CDR3 is CSVGGTLQNNEQFF. CDR3 in DNA: TGCAGCGTGGGTGGGACTCTCCAAAACAATGAGCAGTTCTTC.

The gene calls are TRBV2 and TRBJ1-2; D gene ambiguous. V was cut by 1 base and J by 14 bases, with 14 bases left in between. Germline CDR1 is SNHLY and CDR2 is FYNNEI. The CDR3 runs 12 residues. The CDR3 protein is CASSEERSPGTF. CDR3 coding DNA: TGTGCCAGCAGTGAAGAACGGAGCCCCGGGACCTTC.

The sample holds a few counts of this clonotype. The chain couples TRBV20-1 to TRBJ2-1; 12 bases agree with TRBD2. This CDR3 spans 15 amino acids. V lost 4 bases and J lost 3; bases outside the gene matches: 4. CDR1 and CDR2 (germline): DFQATT, SNEGSKA (reference sequence). CDR3 residues: CSANGLAGNYNEQFF. CDR3 coding DNA: TGCAGTGCTAACGGACTAGCGGGGAACTACAATGAGCAGTTCTTC.

The rearrangement links TRBV4-1 to TRBJ2-5; 7 nucleotides agree with TRBD2. CDR1 MGHRA and CDR2 YSYEKL come from the germline V gene. The CDR3 spans 14 residues. The V segment lost 1 base and the J segment 6 bases; nucleotides outside the gene matches: 5. This CDR3 is CASSQGLAAKTQYF. In DNA form, the CDR3 reads TGCGCCAGCAGCCAAGGACTAGCAGCGAAGACCCAGTACTTC.

The table lists this clonotype with many counts. V is TRBV20-1 and J is TRBJ1-1; D unclear. This CDR3 region has 13 residues. Germline CDR1 reads DFQATT; CDR2 reads SNEGSKA (reference sequence). The V end was cut by 3 bases, the J end by 2 bases, with 10 bases between. DNA of the CDR3: TGCAGTGCTAGTCGGCAGATAAACACTGAAGCTTTCTTT. It translates to CSASRQINTEAFF.

The rearrangement links TRBV7-2 to TRBJ2-2; either TRBD1 or TRBD2 may supply D (5 bases each). Germline assignment: CDR1 SGHTA and CDR2 FQGNSA. The ends were cut back, 5 bases at V and 4 bases at J, with 14 bases in the middle. CDR3 length: 15 residues. CDR3 bases: TGTGCCAGCAGCCTGGGGCTTAGCGTCACCGGGGAGCTGTTTTTT. Protein sequence: CASSLGLSVTGELFF.

This clonotype has only a few counts. The V gene is TRBV20-1, the J gene TRBJ2-1, with TRBD2 identical over 16 bases. The CDR3 extends over 18 amino acids. Trimming removed 1 base from V and 0 bases from J; junction bases left unmatched: 3. Germline CDR1 reads DFQATT; CDR2 reads SNEGSKA (reference sequence). The CDR3 reads CSARGGTSGRVSYNEQFF. The DNA of the CDR3 is TGCAGTGCTAGAGGGGGGACTAGCGGGAGGGTCTCCTACAATGAGCAGTTCTTC.

This clonotype was picked up many times. The chain employs TRBV21-1 and TRBJ2-2; TRBD1 was called by the table and not checked on the DNA. TRBV21-1 is recorded as a pseudogene. The CDR3 runs to 16 residues. CDR3 coding DNA: TGTGCCAGCAGCAAGGGTCGGGGGGTGAACACCGGGGAGCTGTTTTTT. Translated: CASSKGRGVNTGELFF.

This clonotype was seen at least ten times. The genes are TRBV2 and TRBJ2-1, with D tentatively TRBD2 (6 bases). The V gene's germline CDR1 is SNHLY and CDR2 FYNNEI. The V end lost 8 bases, the J end lost 3 bases, and 17 bases lay between the germline ends. The CDR3 runs to 15 residues. The CDR3 DNA follows: TGTGCCAGCTCCGGAGAGGGAGGAAGCTACAATGAGCAGTTCTTC. Translation gives CASSGEGGSYNEQFF.

V and J are TRBV7-3 and TRBJ1-3; no reliable D call. V was clipped by 2 bases and J by 2 bases, with 10 bases between them. The CDR3 loop spans 15 amino acids. CDR1 and CDR2 (germline): SGHTA, FQGTGA. The CDR3 reads CASSLYGPPGNTIYF. CDR3 in DNA: TGTGCCAGCAGCTTATACGGGCCCCCTGGAAACACCATATATTTT.

CDR3 loop: CASSVSVNTEAFF. In DNA form, the CDR3 reads TGTGCCAGCAGCGTCTCAGTGAACACTGAAGCTTTCTTT. The rearrangement uses TRBV7-9 and TRBJ1-1; no reliable D call. The CDR3 contains 13 residues. The germline V and J ends were trimmed by 5 bases and 0 bases, with 7 bases remaining between them. Germline lookup yields CDR1 SEHNR and CDR2 FQNEAQ (reference sequence).

The gene calls are TRBV6-1 and TRBJ1-2; 8 bases line up with TRBD1. From germline, CDR1 is MNHNS and CDR2 SASEGT. The CDR3 runs 14 residues. Trimming cost V 7 bases and J 3 bases; bases outside gene matches: 7. The CDR3 DNA reads as TGTGCCAGCACGTCAGGGGGCACTCACTATGGCTACACCTTC. Translating gives CASTSGGTHYGYTF.

This clonotype was picked up many times. V gene TRBV12-3 or TRBV12-4 combines with J gene TRBJ2-1; TRBD2 matches 9 bases. J lost 10 bases, V lost 6 bases, and 7 bases had no gene match. The CDR3 totals 13 residues. CDR3 sequence reads: CASRVAGVGEQFF. CDR3 bases: TGTGCCAGCAGGGTAGCGGGAGTCGGAGAGCAGTTCTTC.

The chain joins TRBV12-3 or TRBV12-4 to TRBJ1-1, with 8 bases lining up with TRBD1. V lost 6 bases and J lost 0; bases outside the gene matches: 12. CDR3 length equals 17 residues. CDR3 bases: TGTGCCAGCAGCCCTGGACAGGGTGGGGGTATGAACACTGAAGCTTTCTTT. Its protein is CASSPGQGGGMNTEAFF.

V usage is TRBV7-3 and J usage is TRBJ2-1; 7 nucleotides match TRBD2. The CDR3 sequence is 15 residues long. CDR1 and CDR2 (germline): SGHTA, FQGTGA. Losses at the gene ends were 5 bases for V and 1 base for J; bases not matched to a gene: 5. CDR3 region: CASSPLATSYNEQFF. Here the CDR3 DNA reads TGTGCCAGCAGCCCACTAGCGACGTCCTACAATGAGCAGTTCTTC.

This clonotype was seen a handful of times. V is TRBV19 and J is TRBJ2-7; D not certain. Germline V gives CDR1 LNHDA, CDR2 SQIVND (reference sequence). This CDR3 comprises 13 residues. The V and J ends lost 3 bases and 2 bases respectively, with 8 bases between them. CDR3 sequence (DNA): TGTGCCAGTAGTATTGTTCTGACCTACGAGCAGTACTTC. Its protein is CASSIVLTYEQYF.

This chain links TRBV7-8 with TRBJ2-2; 7 bases agree with TRBD1. Looked up from germline, CDR1 is SGHVS and CDR2 is FQNEAQ. CDR3 size: 16 residues. The J segment lost 0 bases and the V segment lost 5 bases, leaving 6 bases of the junction unmatched. The CDR3 protein is CASSASGTANTGELFF. The CDR3 DNA reads as TGTGCCAGCAGCGCATCCGGGACAGCGAACACCGGGGAGCTGTTTTTT.

The rearrangement joins TRBV12-3 or TRBV12-4 to TRBJ1-1; D is possibly TRBD1 (5 bases). V was clipped by 4 bases and J by 0 bases, with 18 bases between them. The CDR3 has 17 amino acids. CDR3 in amino acids: CASSSFLSQGLNTEAFF. Here the CDR3 DNA reads TGTGCCAGCAGTTCCTTTTTGAGTCAGGGCTTGAACACTGAAGCTTTCTTT.

V is TRBV2 and J is TRBJ2-7, with D hard to call. Germline CDR1 and CDR2: SNHLY and FYNNEI. Trimming cost V 5 bases and J 7 bases, with 12 bases left between them. The CDR3 covers 12 residues. CDR3 DNA: TGTGCCAGCAGTACCAGACTGGGAGAGCAGTACGTC. Encoded protein: CASSTRLGEQYV.

This clonotype has more than one count but fewer than ten. V and J are TRBV7-9 and TRBJ2-7; D gene unclear. The germline gives CDR1 SEHNR, CDR2 FQNEAQ (reference sequence). Trimming took off 7 bases at V and 2 bases at J, with 18 bases between the two ends. The CDR3 has 15 amino acids. Here the CDR3 reads CASTFSGGRTYEQYF. The CDR3 region has the DNA TGTGCCAGCACCTTCTCTGGCGGCAGAACCTACGAGCAGTACTTC.

The sample holds many counts of this clonotype. V is TRBV6-1 and J is TRBJ2-7; tentative D call: TRBD1 (5 bases). The CDR3 spans 13 residues. The V and J ends lost 9 bases and 2 bases respectively, with 14 bases between them. The germline CDR1 and CDR2 sequences are MNHNS and SASEGT. The CDR3 is CASSTGSAYEQYF. As DNA, the CDR3 is TGTGCCAGTAGCACAGGCAGCGCCTACGAGCAGTACTTC.

This clonotype was detected a few times. V usage is TRBV10-3 and J usage is TRBJ2-1, with unresolved D. The CDR3 is 15 residues long. The V end lost 3 bases, the J end lost 2 bases, and 11 bases lay between the germline ends. Germline CDR1 ENHRY, CDR2 SYGVKD. The CDR3 reads CAISDVQSAYNEQFF. CDR3 in DNA: TGTGCCATCAGTGACGTTCAGTCCGCCTACAATGAGCAGTTCTTC.

The chain is built from TRBV5-1 and TRBJ2-1; 8 bases align to TRBD2. The CDR3 length is 15 residues. The germline gives CDR1 SGHRS, CDR2 YFSETQ. The junction had 3 bases not matched to a gene; V was cut back by 0 bases and J by 4 bases. The CDR3 loop is CASSLGGLGYNEQFF. The CDR3 DNA follows: TGCGCCAGCAGCTTGGGGGGACTAGGGTACAATGAGCAGTTCTTC. The whole variable domain, remainder taken from reference TRBV5-1 and TRBJ2-1, is KAGVTQTPRYLIKTRGQQVTLSCSPISGHRSVSWYQQTPGQGLQFLFEYFSETQRNKGNFPGRFSGRQFSNSRSEMNVSTLELGDSALYLCASSLGGLGYNEQFFGPGTRLTVL.

V is TRBV12-3 or TRBV12-4 and J is TRBJ2-7, with D possibly TRBD1 on 5 matching bases. This CDR3 is built from 12 residues. Trimming removed 3 bases from V and 7 bases from J, with 10 bases in between. For the CDR3, the DNA is TGTGCCAGCAGTTTGGGGCTCGTAGAGCAGTACTTC. It yields the protein CASSLGLVEQYF.

The table lists this clonotype with many counts. This chain links TRBV12-3 or TRBV12-4 with TRBJ1-1; D is unresolved. Trimming took off 1 base at V and 0 bases at J, with 6 bases between the two ends. The CDR3 spans 14 residues. CDR3 residues: CASSLDQLNTEAFF. The DNA for the CDR3 is TGTGCCAGCAGTTTAGATCAGTTGAACACTGAAGCTTTCTTT.